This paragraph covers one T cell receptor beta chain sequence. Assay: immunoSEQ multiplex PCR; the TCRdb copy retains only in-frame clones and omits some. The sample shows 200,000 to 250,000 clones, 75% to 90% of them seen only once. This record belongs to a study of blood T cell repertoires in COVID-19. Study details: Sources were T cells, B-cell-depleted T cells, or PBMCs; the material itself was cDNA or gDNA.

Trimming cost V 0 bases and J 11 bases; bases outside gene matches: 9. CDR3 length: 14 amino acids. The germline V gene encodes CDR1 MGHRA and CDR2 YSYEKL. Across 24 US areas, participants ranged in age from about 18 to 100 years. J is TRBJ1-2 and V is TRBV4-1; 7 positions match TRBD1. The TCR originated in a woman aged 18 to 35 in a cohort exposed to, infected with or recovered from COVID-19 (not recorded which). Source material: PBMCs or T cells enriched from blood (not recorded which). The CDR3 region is CASSQDWADRRYTF. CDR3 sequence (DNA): TGCGCCAGCAGCCAAGATTGGGCGGACAGGCGGTACACCTTC.